This T cell receptor (beta chain) was obtained from a study of CD8+ T cells in alopecia areata. Study information: Patients in the treated group were given tofacitinib by mouth, 5 to 10 mg twice a day. Whole-study results and caveats: Greater clonality was observed in lesional scalp samples, especially alopecia totalis/universalis, versus normal scalp.

The CDR3 extends over 14 amino acids. CDR1 and CDR2 (germline): SQVTM, ANQGSEA. The V and J ends lost 5 bases and 4 bases respectively, with 17 bases between them. As for this clone: What it binds is unknown.

Isolated RNA was reverse transcribed into cDNA used as the sequencing template. Produced via immunoSEQ multiplex PCR; TCRdb's table is partial and in-frame only. In the table there are 200,000 or so clones, about 53% of which are singletons. This specimen consisted of CD4+ T cells sorted from blood, obtained at week 0. The rearrangement uses TRBV29-1 and TRBJ1-2; D not certain. This sequence was found in a human donor with alopecia areata. In DNA, the CDR3 is TGCAGCGTTCAAGCCGGGATCCACTTCTATGGCTACACCTTC. Translating it yields CSVQAGIHFYGYTF.